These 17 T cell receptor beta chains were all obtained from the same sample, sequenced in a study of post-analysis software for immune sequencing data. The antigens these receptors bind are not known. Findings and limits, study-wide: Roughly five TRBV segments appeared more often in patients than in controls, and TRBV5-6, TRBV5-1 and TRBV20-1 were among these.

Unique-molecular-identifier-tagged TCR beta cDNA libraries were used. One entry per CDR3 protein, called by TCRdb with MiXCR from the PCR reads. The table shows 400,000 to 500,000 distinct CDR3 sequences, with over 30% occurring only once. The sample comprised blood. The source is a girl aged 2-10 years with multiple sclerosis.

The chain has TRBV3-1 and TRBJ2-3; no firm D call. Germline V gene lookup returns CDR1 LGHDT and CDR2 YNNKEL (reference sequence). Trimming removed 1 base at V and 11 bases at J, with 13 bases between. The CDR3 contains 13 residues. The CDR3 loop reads CASSQVDPKQQYF. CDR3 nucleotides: TGTGCCAGCAGCCAAGTGGACCCAAAACAGCAGTATTTT.

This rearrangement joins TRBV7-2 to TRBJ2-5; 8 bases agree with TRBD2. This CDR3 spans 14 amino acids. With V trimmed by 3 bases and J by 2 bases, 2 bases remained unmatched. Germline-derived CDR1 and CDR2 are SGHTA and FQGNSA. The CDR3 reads CASSFPGGQETQYF. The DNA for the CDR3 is TGTGCCAGCAGCTTCCCGGGGGGGCAAGAGACCCAGTACTTC.

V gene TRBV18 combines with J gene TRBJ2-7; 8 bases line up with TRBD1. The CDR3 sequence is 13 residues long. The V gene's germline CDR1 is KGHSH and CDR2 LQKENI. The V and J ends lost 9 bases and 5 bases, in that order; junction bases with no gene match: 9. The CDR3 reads CASGQGPSDEQYF. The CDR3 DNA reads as TGTGCCAGTGGACAGGGACCCTCGGACGAGCAGTACTTC.

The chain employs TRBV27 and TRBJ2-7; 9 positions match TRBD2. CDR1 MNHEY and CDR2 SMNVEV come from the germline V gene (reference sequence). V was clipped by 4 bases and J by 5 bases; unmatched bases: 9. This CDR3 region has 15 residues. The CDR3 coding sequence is TGTGCCAGCAGTTCCACAGCGGGGGGTCTGGACGAGCAGTACTTC. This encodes CASSSTAGGLDEQYF.

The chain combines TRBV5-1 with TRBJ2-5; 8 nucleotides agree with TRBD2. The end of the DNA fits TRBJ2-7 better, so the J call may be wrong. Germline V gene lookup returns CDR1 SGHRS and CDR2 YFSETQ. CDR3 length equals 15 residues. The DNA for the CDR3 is TGCGCCAGCAGCTTGAGGGGACTAGATCTGTACGAGCAGTACTTC. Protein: CASSLRGLDLYEQYF.

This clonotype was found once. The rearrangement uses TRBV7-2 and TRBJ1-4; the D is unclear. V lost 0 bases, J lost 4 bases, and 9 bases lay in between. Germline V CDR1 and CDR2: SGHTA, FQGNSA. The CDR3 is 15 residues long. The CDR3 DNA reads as TGTGCCAGCAGCTTAGCGAGAGCCCTTAATGAAAAACTGTTTTTT. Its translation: CASSLARALNEKLFF.

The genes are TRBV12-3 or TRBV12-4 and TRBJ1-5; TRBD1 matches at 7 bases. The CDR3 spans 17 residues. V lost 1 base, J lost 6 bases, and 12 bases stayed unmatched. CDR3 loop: CASSLVLLDRVSQPQHF. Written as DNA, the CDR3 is TGTGCCAGCAGTTTAGTGCTACTAGACAGGGTGTCTCAGCCCCAGCATTTT.

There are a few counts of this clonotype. The CDR3, as DNA: TGTGCCACCAGTCAATTAAAACAATCGGCCAGGGAGACCCAGTACTTC. Translation: CATSQLKQSARETQYF. This chain connects TRBV15 to TRBJ2-7, with D unclear. Matching the DNA end better, TRBJ2-5 makes the J call doubtful. Per the germline V gene, CDR1 is LNHNV and CDR2 is YYDKDF (reference sequence). The CDR3 length is 16 residues.

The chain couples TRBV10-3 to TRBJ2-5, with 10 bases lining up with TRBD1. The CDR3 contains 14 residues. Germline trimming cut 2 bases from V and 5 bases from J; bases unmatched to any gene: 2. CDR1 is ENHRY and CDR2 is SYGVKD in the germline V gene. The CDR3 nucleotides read TGTGCCATCAGTGAGGACAGGGGGCAGGAGACCCAGTACTTC. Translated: CAISEDRGQETQYF.

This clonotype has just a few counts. The CDR3 nucleotides are TGCAGTGCTCCAAGGGATCCCGTAGGGGCTAACTATGGCTACACCTTC. Translated: CSAPRDPVGANYGYTF. This chain uses TRBV20-1 with TRBJ1-2, with a weak D call TRBD1 (5 bases). This CDR3 region has 16 residues. The V and J ends lost 5 bases and 0 bases respectively, with 19 bases between them. CDR1 is DFQATT, CDR2 SNEGSKA, per germline (reference sequence).

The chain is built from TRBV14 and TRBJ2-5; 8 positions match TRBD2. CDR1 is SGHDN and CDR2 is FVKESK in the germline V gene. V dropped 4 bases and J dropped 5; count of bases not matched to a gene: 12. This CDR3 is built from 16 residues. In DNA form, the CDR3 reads TGTGCCAGCAGCCTTCAACCGGGACTAGGTTTTGAGACCCAGTACTTC. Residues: CASSLQPGLGFETQYF.

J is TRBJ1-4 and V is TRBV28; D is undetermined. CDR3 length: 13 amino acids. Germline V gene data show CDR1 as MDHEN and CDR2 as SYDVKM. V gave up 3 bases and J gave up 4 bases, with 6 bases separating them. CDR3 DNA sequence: TGTGCCAGCAGTTTCTCCTTTAATGAAAAACTGTTTTTT. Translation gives CASSFSFNEKLFF.

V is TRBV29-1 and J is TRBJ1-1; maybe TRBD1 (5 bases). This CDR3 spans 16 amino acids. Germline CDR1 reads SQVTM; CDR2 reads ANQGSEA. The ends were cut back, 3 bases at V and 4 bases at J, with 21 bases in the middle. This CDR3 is CSVESFIGAGGTEAFF. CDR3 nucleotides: TGCAGCGTTGAGTCTTTTATAGGGGCTGGGGGCACTGAAGCTTTCTTT.

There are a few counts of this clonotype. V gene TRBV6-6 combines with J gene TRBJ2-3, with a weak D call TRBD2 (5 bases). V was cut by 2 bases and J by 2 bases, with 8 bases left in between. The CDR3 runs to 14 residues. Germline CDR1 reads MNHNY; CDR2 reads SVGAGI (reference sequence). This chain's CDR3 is CASSYTAATDTQYF. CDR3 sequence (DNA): TGTGCCAGCAGTTACACAGCGGCCACAGATACGCAGTATTTT.

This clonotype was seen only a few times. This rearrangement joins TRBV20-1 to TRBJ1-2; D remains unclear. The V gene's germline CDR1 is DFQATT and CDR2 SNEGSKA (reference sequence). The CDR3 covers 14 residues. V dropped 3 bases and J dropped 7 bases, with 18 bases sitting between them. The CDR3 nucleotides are TGCAGTGCTAGTTCGAAGGCTTCGGGCGGTGGCTACACCTTC. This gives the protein CSASSKASGGGYTF.

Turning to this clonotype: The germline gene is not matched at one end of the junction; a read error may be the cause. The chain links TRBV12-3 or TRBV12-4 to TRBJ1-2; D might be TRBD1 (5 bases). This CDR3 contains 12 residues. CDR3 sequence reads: CASSSGFYGHTF. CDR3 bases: TGTGCCAGCAGTTCAGGGTTTTATGGCCACACCTTC.

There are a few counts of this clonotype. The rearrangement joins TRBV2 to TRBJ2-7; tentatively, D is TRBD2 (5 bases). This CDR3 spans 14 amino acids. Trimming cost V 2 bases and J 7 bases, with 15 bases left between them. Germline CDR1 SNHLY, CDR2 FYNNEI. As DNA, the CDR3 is TGTGCCAGCAGTGAATTCGATGTAACGGGGGAGCAGTACTTC. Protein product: CASSEFDVTGEQYF.